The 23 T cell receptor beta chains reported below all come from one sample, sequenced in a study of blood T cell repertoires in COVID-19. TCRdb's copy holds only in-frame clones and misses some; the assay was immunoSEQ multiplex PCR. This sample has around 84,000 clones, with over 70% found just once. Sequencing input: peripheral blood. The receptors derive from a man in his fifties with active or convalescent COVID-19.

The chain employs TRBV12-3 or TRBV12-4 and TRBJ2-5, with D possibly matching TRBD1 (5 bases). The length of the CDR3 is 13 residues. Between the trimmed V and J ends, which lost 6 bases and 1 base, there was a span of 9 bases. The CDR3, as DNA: TGTGCCAGCAGCCCGGACACCCAAGAGACCCAGTACTTC. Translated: CASSPDTQETQYF.

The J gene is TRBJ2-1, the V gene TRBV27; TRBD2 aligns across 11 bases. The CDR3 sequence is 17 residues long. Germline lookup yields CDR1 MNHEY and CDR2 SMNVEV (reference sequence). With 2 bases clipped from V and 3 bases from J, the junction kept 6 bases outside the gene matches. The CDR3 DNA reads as TGTGCCAGCAGTTTAAAACCTAGCGGGGGGCACTACAATGAGCAGTTCTTC. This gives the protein CASSLKPSGGHYNEQFF.

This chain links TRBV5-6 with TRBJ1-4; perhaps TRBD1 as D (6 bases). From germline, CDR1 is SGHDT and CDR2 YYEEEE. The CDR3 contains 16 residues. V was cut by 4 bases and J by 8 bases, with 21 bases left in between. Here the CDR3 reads CASSPAKTGLNEKLFF. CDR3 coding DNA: TGTGCCAGCAGCCCGGCAAAGACAGGCTTAAACGAAAAACTGTTTTTT.

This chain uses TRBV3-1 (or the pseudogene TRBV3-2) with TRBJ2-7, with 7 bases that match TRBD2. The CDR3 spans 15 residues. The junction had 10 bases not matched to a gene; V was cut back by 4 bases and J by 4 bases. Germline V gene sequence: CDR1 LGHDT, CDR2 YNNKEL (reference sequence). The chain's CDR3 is CASSPNRGLGYEQYF. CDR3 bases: TGTGCCAGCAGCCCTAACCGAGGACTAGGGTACGAGCAGTACTTC.

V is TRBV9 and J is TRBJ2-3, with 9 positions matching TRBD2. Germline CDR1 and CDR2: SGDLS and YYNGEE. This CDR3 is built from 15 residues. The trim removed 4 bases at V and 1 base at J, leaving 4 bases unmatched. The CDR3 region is CASSIRLAGTDTQYF. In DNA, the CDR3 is TGTGCCAGCAGCATACGACTAGCGGGCACAGATACGCAGTATTTT.

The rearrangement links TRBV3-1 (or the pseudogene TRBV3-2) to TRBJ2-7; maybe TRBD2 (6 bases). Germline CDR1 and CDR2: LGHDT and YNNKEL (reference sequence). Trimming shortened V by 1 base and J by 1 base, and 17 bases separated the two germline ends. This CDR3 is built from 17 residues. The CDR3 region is CASSQGSVSGPSYEQYF. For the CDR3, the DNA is TGTGCCAGCAGCCAAGGGTCGGTGAGCGGGCCTTCCTACGAGCAGTACTTC.

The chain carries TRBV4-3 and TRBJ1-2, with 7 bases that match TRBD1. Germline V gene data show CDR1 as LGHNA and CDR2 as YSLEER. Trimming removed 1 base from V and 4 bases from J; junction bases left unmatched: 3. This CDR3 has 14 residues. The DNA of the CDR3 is TGCGCCAGCAGCCAAGTAGGGGGCCCCTATGGCTACACCTTC. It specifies CASSQVGGPYGYTF.

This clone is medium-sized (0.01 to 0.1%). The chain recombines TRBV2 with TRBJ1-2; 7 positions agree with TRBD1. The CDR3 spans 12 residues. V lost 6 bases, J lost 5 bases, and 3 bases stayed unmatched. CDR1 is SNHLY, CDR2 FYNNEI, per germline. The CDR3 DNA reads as TGTGCCAGCAGGGAACAGGGGTATGGCTACACCTTC. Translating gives CASREQGYGYTF.

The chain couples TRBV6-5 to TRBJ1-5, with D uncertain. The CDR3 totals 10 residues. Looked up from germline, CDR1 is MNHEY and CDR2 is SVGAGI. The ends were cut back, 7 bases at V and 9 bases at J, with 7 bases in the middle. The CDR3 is CASNFRPQHF. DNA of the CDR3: TGTGCCAGCAACTTTAGGCCCCAGCATTTT.

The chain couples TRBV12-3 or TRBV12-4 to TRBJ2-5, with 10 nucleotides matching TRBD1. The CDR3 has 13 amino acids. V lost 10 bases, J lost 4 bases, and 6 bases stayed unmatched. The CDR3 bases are TGTGCCACCGGACAGGGGGTCCCAGAGACCCAGTACTTC. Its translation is CATGQGVPETQYF.

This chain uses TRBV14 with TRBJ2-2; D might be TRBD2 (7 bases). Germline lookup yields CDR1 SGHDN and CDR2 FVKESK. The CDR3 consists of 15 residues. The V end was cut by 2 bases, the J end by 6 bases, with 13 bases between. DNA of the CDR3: TGTGCCAGCAGCCAATGGGGGGGCGGACCCGGGGAGCTGTTTTTT. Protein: CASSQWGGGPGELFF.

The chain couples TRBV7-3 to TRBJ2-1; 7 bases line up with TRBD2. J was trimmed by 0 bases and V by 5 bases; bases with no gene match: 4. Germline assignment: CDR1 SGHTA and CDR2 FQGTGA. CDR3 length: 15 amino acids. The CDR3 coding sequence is TGTGCCAGCAGCATAAGCGGGGTCTCCTACAATGAGCAGTTCTTC. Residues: CASSISGVSYNEQFF. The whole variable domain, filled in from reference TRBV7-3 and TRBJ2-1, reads GAGVSQTPSNKVTEKGKYVELRCDPISGHTALYWYRQSLGQGPEFLIYFQGTGAADDSGLPNDRFFAVRPEGSVSTLKIQRTERGDSAVYLCASSISGVSYNEQFFGPGTRLTVL.

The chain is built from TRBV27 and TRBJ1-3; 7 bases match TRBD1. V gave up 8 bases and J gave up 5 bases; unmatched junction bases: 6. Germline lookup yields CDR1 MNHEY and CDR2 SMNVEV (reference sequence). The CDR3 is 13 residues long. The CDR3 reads CASGGTDRNTIYF. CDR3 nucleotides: TGTGCCAGCGGTGGGACAGACCGAAACACCATATATTTT.

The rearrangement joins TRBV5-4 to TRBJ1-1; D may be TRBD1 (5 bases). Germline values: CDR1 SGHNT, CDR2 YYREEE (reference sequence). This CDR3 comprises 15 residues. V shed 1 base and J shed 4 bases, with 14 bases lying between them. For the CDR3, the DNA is TGTGCCAGCAGCTTGTCGTCAGGGAGGCCCACTGAAGCTTTCTTT. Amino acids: CASSLSSGRPTEAFF. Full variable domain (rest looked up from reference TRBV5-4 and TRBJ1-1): ETGVTQSPTHLIKTRGQQVTLRCSSQSGHNTVSWYQQALGQGPQFIFQYYREEENGRGNFPPRFSGLQFPNYSSELNVNALELDDSALYLCASSLSSGRPTEAFFGQGTRLTVV.

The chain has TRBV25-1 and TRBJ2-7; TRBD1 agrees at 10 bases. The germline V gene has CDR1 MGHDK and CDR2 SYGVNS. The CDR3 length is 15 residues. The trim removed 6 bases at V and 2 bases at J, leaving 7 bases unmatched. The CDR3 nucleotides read TGTGCCAGCAGGGAGAGGGGGACAGGGGCCTACGAGCAGTACTTC. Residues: CASRERGTGAYEQYF.

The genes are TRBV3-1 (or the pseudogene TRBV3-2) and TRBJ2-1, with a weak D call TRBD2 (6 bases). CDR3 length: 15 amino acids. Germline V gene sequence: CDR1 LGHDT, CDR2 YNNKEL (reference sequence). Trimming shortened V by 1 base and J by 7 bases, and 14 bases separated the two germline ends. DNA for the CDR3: TGTGCCAGCAGCCAAGGAGGAGTGCTAGCGAATGAGCAGTTCTTC. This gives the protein CASSQGGVLANEQFF.

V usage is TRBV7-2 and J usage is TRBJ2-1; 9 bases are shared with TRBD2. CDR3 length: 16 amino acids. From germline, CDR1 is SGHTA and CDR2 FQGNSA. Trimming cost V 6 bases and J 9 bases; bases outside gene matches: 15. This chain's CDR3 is CASRPPGGGGAVEQFF. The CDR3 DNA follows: TGTGCCAGCAGACCGCCCGGGGGCGGGGGGGCCGTTGAGCAGTTCTTC.

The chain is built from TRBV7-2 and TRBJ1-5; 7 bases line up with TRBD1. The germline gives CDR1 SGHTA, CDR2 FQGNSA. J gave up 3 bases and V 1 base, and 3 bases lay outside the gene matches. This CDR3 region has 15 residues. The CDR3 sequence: CASSLGGQHNQPQHF. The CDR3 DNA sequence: TGTGCCAGCAGCTTAGGGGGACAGCACAATCAGCCCCAGCATTTT.

The CDR3 loop is CASSPSAKQETQYF. The CDR3 DNA reads TGTGCCAGCAGCCCTAGTGCCAAACAAGAGACCCAGTACTTC. V usage is TRBV7-7 and J usage is TRBJ2-5; D gene unclear. Germline CDR1 SSHAT, CDR2 FNYEAQ (reference sequence). The CDR3 runs 14 residues. V lost 5 bases, J lost 2 bases, and 12 bases lay in between.

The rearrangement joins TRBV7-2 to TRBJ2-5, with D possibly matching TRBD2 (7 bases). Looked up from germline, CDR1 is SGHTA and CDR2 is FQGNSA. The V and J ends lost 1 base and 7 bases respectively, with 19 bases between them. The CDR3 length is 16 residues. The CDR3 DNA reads TGTGCCAGCAGCTTAGACGGCGGGGGCTCCCGAGGGACCCAGTACTTC. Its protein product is CASSLDGGGSRGTQYF.

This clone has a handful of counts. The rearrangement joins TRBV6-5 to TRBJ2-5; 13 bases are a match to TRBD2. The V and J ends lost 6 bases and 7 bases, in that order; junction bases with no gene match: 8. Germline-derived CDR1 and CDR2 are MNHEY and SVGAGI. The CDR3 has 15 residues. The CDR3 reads CASSVTSGGAGTQYF. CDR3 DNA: TGTGCCAGCAGCGTAACTAGCGGGGGGGCTGGGACCCAGTACTTC.

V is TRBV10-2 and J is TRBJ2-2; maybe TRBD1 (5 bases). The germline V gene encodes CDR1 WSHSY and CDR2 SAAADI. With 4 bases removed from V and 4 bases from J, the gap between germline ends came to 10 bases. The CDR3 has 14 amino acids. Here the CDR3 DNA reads TGCGCCAGCAGTGGCAGGGATGGCACCGGGGAGCTGTTTTTT. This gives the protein CASSGRDGTGELFF.

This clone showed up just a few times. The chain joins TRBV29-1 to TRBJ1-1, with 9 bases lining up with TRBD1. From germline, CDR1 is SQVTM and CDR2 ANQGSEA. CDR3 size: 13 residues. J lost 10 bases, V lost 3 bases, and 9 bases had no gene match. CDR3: CSVDTGQGRRAFF. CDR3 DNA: TGCAGCGTTGATACTGGACAGGGGAGACGAGCTTTCTTT.